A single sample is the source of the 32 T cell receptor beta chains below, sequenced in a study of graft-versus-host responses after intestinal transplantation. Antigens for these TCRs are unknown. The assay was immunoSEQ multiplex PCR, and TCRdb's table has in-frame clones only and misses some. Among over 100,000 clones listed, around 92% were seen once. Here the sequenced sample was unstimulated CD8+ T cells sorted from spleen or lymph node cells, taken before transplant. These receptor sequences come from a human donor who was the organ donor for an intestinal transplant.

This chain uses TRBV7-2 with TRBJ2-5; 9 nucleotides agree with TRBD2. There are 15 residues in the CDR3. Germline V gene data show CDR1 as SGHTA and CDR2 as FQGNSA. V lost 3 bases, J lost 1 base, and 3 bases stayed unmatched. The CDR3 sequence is CASSFGLAPQETQYF. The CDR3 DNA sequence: TGTGCCAGCAGCTTCGGACTAGCGCCCCAAGAGACCCAGTACTTC.

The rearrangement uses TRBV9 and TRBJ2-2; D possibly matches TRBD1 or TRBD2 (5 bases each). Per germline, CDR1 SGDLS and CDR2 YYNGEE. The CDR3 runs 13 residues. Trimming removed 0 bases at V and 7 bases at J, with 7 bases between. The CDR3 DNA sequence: TGTGCCAGCAGCGTAGGAGGGGTCGGGGAGCTGTTTTTT. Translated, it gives CASSVGGVGELFF.

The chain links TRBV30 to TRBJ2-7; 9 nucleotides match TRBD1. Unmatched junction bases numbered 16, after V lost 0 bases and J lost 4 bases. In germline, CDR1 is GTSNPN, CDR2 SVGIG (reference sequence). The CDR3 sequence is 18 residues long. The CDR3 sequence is CAWSVGTGYNAGAYEQYF. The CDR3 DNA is TGTGCCTGGAGTGTGGGGACAGGGTATAATGCGGGAGCGTACGAGCAGTACTTC. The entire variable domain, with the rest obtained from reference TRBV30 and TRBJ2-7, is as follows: SQTIHQWPATLVQPVGSPLSLECTVEGTSNPNLYWYRQAAGRGLQLLFYSVGIGQISSEVPQNLSASRPQDRQFILSSKKLLLSDSGFYLCAWSVGTGYNAGAYEQYFGPGTRLTVT.

This CDR3 reads CSASLWYEQFF. CDR3 sequence (DNA): TGCAGTGCTAGTCTCTGGTATGAGCAGTTCTTC. V and J are TRBV20-1 and TRBJ2-1; D remains unclear. The V gene lost 3 bases and the J gene lost 8 bases, with 8 bases spanning the gap. The germline V gene has CDR1 DFQATT and CDR2 SNEGSKA (reference sequence). CDR3 length equals 11 residues.

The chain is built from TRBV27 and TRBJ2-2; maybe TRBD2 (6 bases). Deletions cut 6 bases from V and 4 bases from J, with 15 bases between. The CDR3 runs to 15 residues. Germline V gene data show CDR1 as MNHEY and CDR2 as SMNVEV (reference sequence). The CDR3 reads CASSPLFGGTGELFF. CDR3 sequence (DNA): TGTGCCAGCAGCCCCCTTTTCGGGGGCACCGGGGAGCTGTTTTTT.

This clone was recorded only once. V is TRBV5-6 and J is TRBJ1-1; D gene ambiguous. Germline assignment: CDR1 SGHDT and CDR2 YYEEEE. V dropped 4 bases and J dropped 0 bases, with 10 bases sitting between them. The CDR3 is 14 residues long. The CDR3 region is CASSHPLLNTEAFF. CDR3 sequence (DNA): TGTGCCAGCAGCCACCCTTTACTGAACACTGAAGCTTTCTTT.

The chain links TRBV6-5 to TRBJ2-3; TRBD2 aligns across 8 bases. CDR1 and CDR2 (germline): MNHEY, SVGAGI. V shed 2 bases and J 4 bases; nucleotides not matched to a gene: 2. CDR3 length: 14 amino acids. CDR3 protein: CASSYRGRSDTQYF. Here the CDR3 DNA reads TGTGCCAGCAGTTACCGCGGGAGGTCAGATACGCAGTATTTT.

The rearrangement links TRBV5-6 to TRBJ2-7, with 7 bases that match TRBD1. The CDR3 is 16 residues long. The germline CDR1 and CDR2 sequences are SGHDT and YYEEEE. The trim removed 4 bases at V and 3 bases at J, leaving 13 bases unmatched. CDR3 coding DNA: TGTGCCAGCAGCCCCCCGACAGGGCAAACCAACTACGAGCAGTACTTC. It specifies CASSPPTGQTNYEQYF.

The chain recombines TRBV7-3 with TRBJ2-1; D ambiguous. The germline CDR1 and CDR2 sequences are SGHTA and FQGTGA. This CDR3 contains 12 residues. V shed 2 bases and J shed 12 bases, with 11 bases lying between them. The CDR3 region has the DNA TGTGCCAGCAGCTTAGGCCTAGAGGTGCAGTTCTTC. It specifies CASSLGLEVQFF.

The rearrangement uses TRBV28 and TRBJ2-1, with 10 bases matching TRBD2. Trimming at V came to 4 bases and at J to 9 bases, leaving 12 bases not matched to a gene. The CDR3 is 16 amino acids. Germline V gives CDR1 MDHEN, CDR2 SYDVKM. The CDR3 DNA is TGTGCCAGCAGTTCCCTAGCGGGAGCGGATATGGCTGAGCAGTTCTTC. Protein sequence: CASSSLAGADMAEQFF.

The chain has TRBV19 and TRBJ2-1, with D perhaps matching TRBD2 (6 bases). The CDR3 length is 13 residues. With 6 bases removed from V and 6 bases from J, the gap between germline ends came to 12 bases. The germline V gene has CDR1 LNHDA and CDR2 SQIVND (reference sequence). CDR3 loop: CASRPGLFNEQFF. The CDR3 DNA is TGTGCCAGTAGACCGGGACTTTTCAATGAGCAGTTCTTC.

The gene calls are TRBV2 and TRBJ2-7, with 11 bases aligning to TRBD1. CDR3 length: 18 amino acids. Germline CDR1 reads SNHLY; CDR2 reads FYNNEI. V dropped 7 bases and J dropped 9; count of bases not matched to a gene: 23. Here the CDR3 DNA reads TGTGCCAGCACCGACGAAATCGAGGGACAGGGGGATATGCGTGGGCAGTACTTC. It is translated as CASTDEIEGQGDMRGQYF.

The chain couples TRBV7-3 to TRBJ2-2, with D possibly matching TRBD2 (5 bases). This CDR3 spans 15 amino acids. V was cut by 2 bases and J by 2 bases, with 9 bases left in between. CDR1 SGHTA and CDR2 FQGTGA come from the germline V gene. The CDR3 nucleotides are TGTGCCAGCAGCTTAGGCGGGTATAACACCGGGGAGCTGTTTTTT. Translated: CASSLGGYNTGELFF.

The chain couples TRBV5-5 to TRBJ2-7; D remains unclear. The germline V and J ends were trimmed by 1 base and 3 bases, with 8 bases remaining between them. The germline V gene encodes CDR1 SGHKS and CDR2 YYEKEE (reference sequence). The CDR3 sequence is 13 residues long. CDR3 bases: TGTGCCAGCAGCTTGTACGGCAGCTACGAGCAGTACTTC. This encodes CASSLYGSYEQYF.

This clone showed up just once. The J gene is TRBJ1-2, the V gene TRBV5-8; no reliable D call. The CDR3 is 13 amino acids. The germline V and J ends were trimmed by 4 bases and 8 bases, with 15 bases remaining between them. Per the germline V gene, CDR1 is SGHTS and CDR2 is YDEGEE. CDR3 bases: TGTGCCAGCAGCGTAGCTTCCATGGTGGGCTACACCTTC. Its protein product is CASSVASMVGYTF. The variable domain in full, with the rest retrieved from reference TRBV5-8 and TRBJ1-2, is EAGVTQSPTHLIKTRGQQATLRCSPISGHTSVYWYQQALGLGLQFLLWYDEGEERNRGNFPPRFSGRQFPNYSSELNVNALELEDSALYLCASSVASMVGYTFGSGTRLTVV.

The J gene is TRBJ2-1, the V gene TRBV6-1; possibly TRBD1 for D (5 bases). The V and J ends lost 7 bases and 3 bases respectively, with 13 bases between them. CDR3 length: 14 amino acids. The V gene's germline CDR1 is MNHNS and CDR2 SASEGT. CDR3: CASTSHDSYNEQFF. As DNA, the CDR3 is TGTGCCAGCACCTCGCACGACAGCTACAATGAGCAGTTCTTC.

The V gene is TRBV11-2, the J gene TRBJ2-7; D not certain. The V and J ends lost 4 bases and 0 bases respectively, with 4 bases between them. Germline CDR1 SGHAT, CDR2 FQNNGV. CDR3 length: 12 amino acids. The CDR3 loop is CASSSNSYEQYF. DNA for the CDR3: TGTGCCAGCAGCTCAAACTCCTACGAGCAGTACTTC.

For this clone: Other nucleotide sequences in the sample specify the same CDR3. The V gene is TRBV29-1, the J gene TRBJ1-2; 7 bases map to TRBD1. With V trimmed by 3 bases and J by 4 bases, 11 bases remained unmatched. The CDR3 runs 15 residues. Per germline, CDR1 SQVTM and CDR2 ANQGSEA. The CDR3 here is CSVEAGGGRSYGYTF. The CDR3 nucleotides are TGCAGCGTTGAGGCAGGGGGGGGGCGGAGCTATGGCTACACCTTC.

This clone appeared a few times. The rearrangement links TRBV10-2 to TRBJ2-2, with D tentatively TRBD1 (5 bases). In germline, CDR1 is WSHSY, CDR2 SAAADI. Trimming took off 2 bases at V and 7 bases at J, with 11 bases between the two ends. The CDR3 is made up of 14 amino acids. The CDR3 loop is CASSEGRAGGELFF. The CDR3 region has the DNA TGCGCCAGCAGTGAGGGCAGGGCAGGCGGGGAGCTGTTTTTT.

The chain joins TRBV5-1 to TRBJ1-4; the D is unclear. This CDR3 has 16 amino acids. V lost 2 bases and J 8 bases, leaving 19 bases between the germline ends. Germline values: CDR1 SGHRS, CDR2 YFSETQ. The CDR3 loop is CASSLQLFSSPEKLFF. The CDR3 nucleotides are TGCGCCAGCAGCTTACAATTGTTCTCCTCTCCGGAAAAACTGTTTTTT.

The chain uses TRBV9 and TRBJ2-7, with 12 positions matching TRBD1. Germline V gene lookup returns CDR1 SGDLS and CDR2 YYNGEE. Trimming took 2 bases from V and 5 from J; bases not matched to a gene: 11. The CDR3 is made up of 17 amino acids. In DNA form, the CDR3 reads TGTGCCAGCAGCGTTACCGGGACAGGGGGCGCTGGGGACGAGCAGTACTTC. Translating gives CASSVTGTGGAGDEQYF.

The CDR3 here is CASSIPRGGEQFF. In DNA, the CDR3 is TGTGCCAGTAGTATTCCCCGGGGAGGGGAGCAGTTCTTC. The chain carries TRBV19 and TRBJ2-1, with TRBD2 matching over 7 bases. This CDR3 is built from 13 residues. Germline loops: CDR1 LNHDA, CDR2 SQIVND (reference sequence). Losses at the gene ends were 3 bases for V and 10 bases for J; bases not matched to a gene: 6. Looking up the rest from reference TRBV19 and TRBJ2-1 gives the full variable domain: DGGITQSPKYLFRKEGQNVTLSCEQNLNHDAMYWYRQDPGQGLRLIYYSQIVNDFQKGDIAEGYSVSREKKESFPLTVTSAQKNPTAFYLCASSIPRGGEQFFGPGTRLTVL.

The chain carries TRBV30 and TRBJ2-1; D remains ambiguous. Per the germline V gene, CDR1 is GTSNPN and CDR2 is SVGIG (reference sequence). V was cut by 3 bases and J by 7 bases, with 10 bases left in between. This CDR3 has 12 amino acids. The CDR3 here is CAWSPGWNEQFF. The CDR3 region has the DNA TGTGCCTGGAGCCCAGGCTGGAATGAGCAGTTCTTC.

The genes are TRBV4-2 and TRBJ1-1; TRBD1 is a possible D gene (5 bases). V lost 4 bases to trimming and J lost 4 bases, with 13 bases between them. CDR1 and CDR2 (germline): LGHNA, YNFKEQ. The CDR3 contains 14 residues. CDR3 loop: CASSLLRRGTEAFF. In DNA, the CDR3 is TGTGCCAGCAGCCTATTGAGGAGGGGCACTGAAGCTTTCTTT.

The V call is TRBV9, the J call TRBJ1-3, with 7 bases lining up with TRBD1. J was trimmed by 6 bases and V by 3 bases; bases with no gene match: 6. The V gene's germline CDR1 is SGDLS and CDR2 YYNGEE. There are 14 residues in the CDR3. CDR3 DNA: TGTGCCAGCAGCGAAAGACAGGGTGCAAACACCATATATTTT. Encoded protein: CASSERQGANTIYF.

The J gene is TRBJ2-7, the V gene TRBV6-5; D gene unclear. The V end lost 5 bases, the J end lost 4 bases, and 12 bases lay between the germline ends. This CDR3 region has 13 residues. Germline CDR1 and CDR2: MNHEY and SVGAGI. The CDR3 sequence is CASSPRTVYEQYF. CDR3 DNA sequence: TGTGCCAGCAGTCCACGGACCGTTTACGAGCAGTACTTC.

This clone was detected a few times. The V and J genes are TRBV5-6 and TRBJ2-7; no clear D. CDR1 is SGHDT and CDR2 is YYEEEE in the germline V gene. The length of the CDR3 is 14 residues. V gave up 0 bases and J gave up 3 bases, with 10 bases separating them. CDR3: CASSLVSLVYEQYF. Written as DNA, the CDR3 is TGTGCCAGCAGCTTGGTAAGTCTGGTCTACGAGCAGTACTTC.

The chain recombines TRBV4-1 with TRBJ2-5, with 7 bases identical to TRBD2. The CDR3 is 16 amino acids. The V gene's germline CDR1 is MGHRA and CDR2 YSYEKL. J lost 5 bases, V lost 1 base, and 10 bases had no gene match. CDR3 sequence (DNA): TGCGCCAGCAGCCAAGTCGGGACGCCCGGGGGGGAGACCCAGTACTTC. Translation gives CASSQVGTPGGETQYF.

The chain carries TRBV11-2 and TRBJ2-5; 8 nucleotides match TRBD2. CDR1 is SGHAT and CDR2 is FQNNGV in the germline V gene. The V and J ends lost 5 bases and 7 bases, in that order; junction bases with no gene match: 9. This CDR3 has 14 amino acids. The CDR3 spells CASSKIAGRGTQYF. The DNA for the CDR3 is TGTGCCAGCAGCAAGATAGCGGGAAGGGGGACCCAGTACTTC.

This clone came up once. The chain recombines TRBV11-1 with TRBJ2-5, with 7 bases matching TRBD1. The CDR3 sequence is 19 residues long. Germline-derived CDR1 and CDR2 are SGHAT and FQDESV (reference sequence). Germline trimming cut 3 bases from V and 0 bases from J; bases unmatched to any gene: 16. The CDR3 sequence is CASSFPDGIWTGNQETQYF. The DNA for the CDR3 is TGTGCCAGCAGCTTCCCCGACGGGATTTGGACAGGAAACCAAGAGACCCAGTACTTC.

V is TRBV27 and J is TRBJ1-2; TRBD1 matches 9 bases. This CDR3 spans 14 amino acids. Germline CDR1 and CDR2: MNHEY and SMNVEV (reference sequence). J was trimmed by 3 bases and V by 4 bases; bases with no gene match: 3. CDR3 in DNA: TGTGCCAGCAGTTCGACAGGGGGGGACTATGGCTACACCTTC. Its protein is CASSSTGGDYGYTF.

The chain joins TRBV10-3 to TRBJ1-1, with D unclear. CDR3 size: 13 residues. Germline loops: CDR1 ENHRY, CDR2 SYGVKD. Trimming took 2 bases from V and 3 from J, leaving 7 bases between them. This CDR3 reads CAISEGAYTEAFF. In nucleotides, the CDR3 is TGTGCCATCAGTGAGGGAGCTTACACTGAAGCTTTCTTT.